The entry below gives a single T cell receptor beta chain sequence along with its context. There is no known antigen for this receptor. A read error may account for a junction end that differs from germline. The data belong to a study of cytomegalovirus exposure and HLA in healthy donors (dated by TCRdb to about 2017). Study-level background: An earlier analysis of some 600 of the donors reported 250 to 300 Gb of sequence data and around 120 million unique TCR beta sequences obtained from 150 million to 200 million T cells. About 280 gigabases of sequencing data and around 85 million unique TCR sequences made up an early release that covered approximately 700 HLA-typed donors. Among the approximately 430 genotyped donors, under 90% belonged to the genetic ancestry cluster associated with self-reported Caucasian donors. The aim of the study was to test whether cataloging public T cell receptors could identify signatures of past pathogen exposure. The study used immunosequencing to profile the T cell repertoires of several hundred subjects and linked those repertoires to cytomegalovirus serostatus. A separate validation cohort of roughly 120 different subjects was used in addition to the 666-subject first cohort. High-throughput TCR immunosequencing, statistical association of individual TCRs with disease status, and machine learning were combined to predict cytomegalovirus infection status. In a later analysis, previously published TCR beta repertoires from 550 to 750 donors were re-analyzed and high-resolution HLA genotyping was added so that TCR occurrence patterns could be studied. The later analysis used no new phenotypic data to find candidate immune exposures, relying instead on TCR beta sequences and their occurrence across donors. In an earlier analysis of 587 of the donors, high-throughput TCR beta sequencing was used to judge whether each TCR beta V gene segment behaved as functional or pseudogenic. Donor age, sex, ethnicity and CMV serostatus were compiled together with the repertoire data. A later genetic analysis used genome-wide SNP genotypes for about 60% of the 666 donors, treating that subset as a discovery cohort. Every discovery cohort repertoire had been produced on one sequencing platform. Class I and class II HLA loci were covered by the typing at four-digit resolution. Typing coverage differed by locus: A, B, C, DRB1 and DQB1 were typed in roughly 620-630 donors, DQA1 in 522, DPA1 in around 610, and DPB1 in 472. Because of strong linkage in the cohort, a few DR-DQ haplotypes were treated as single units for association and clustering. Across some 400 genotyped donors of the cohort, an average of about 250,000 unique TCR beta nucleotide sequences per donor were sequenced, and 15% to 20% of those sequences were non-productive.

The cohort was made up of hundreds of healthy bone marrow donors. Cohort members were all nominally healthy when sampled, although unrecorded immune exposures were likely present. The donor tested CMV seropositive and was one of the 289 seropositive cohort members. Every donor gave a peripheral blood sample, and the peripheral blood mononuclear cells from that sample were used for TCR beta sequencing. The Qiagen DNeasy Blood Extraction Kit was used to extract genomic DNA from the blood cell samples. The CDR3 has 16 amino acids, counting the end cysteine and phenylalanine. Only the CDR3 region is kept as DNA, spanning 48 bases read in frame from base 1. CDR1 and CDR2 are drawn from the germline V gene (reference sequence): SSHAT, FNYEAQ. Study-wide findings and limitations: A later analysis associated 16,951 TCR beta sequences with specific HLA alleles at a false discovery rate of 0.05. This cohort had only TCR beta chains sequenced, and the lack of alpha or paired-chain data limited which features could be detected. A later genetic analysis reported fewer N-insertions in productive TCRs among donors in an Asian-associated ancestry cluster than the roughly 620-donor mean. In a later analysis, several top co-occurrence clusters were reported to appear linked to parvovirus B19, influenza, CMV and Epstein-Barr virus. When HLA alleles, especially DR and DQ, strongly co-occurred, TCR associations were difficult to assign to individual alleles. A few of the identified cytomegalovirus-associated TCR beta chains were confirmed in vitro to be specific for cytomegalovirus antigens. Because some donors lacked HLA typing at each locus, the association tests relied only on the typed subset. Linkage disequilibrium might explain the correlated functional status among segregating V segments, but an unknown experimental factor could not be ruled out. The 87-base-pair reads could not distinguish some IMGT-functional V segments, including TRBV6-2 and TRBV6-3, so those segments were excluded. An earlier analysis of around 600 of the donors showed that most TCR beta V segments appeared in productive rearrangements either about 87% or about 30% of the time, which broadly matched IMGT annotations. The classifier was reported to diagnose cytomegalovirus status with high specificity and sensitivity in both the original and validation cohorts. In a later analysis, TCR association rates were found to vary across HLA loci, with the most associated TCRs seen for DRB1 alleles and the fewest for HLA-C alleles. A further reported finding was that TCR beta sequences accurately predicted the HLA-A and HLA-B alleles for most subjects in the first cohort. A later analysis found that most CMV-associated TCR beta chains appeared HLA-restricted, with HLA associations seemingly driven largely by CMV exposure. Because counts were too low, seventeen rarely observed V segments, including chromosome 9 orphons, were excluded from the earlier analysis of 587 of the donors. An association between a missense DCLRE1C variant and V-gene and J-gene trimming of TCR beta chains was found in a later genetic analysis and replicated in an independent cohort. The study listed 150 to 200 TCR beta chains as associated with cytomegalovirus. In a later analysis, HLA-associated TCR beta chains were found to be more clonally expanded and to have lower generation probabilities than equally common non-associated chains. Roughly uniform sequencing depth across donors was assumed in presence/absence analyses, although this assumption may not hold. The sequencing pipeline was judged likely to have produced a cluster of highly shared sequence variants as a technical artifact. Across donors, most TCR sequences were observed very rarely, whereas some public TCRs were present in many individuals. The authors suggested that the approach could potentially be extended to other disease states and immunological phenotypes. For the cohort, immune exposure information was limited to CMV serostatus.

Libraries were constructed by the immunoSEQ multiplex PCR assay. The multiplex PCR relied on a mix of 60 forward primers for TCR Vbeta segments and 13 reverse primers for TCR Jbeta segments. The CDR3 region of rearranged TCR beta genes was amplified from genomic DNA with a multiplex PCR assay. Amplified TCR beta libraries were sequenced as 87-base-pair reads on the Illumina HiSeq System. In the source study's methods: A later analysis counted some 80 million unique TCR beta chains across the 650 to 700 repertoires, and some 12 million of these chains were shared by at least two donors. To remove PCR and sequencing errors, raw reads were error-corrected and collapsed into unique sequences using a nearest-neighbor algorithm that merged closely related sequences. V, D and J gene segments were assigned by aligning CDR3 sequences to IMGT reference sequences. Each retained sequence needed at least a six-nucleotide match to both a V gene segment and a J gene segment. Rearrangements were called productive when the CDR3 lacked stop codons and stayed in frame with V and J; all others were non-productive. Following IMGT convention, CDR3 was defined as the stretch from the second conserved V-encoded cysteine to the conserved J-encoded phenylalanine. In an earlier analysis of around 570 of the donors, sequences lacking an unambiguous match to a single V gene segment were excluded. In an earlier analysis of approximately 590 of the donors, V segments were called functional above 56.7% productive rearrangements and were called segregating when the between-donor standard deviation exceeded 5%. A statistical classification framework was developed to diagnose cytomegalovirus status using the catalog of TCR beta chain sequences. In a later analysis, V and J genes were assigned by comparing TCR nucleotide sequences against IMGT/GENE-DB human TR gene sequences. In a later analysis, CDR3 sequences and most-parsimonious VDJ recombination scenarios were assigned using the TCRdist pipeline. A later analysis defined each TCR beta chain by its CDR3 amino acid sequence plus V-gene family, and excluded reads lacking a unique V-gene family. To address suspected cross-contamination and a sequencing artifact, a later analysis removed a few hundred highly shared, low-generation-probability nucleotide sequences. In a later analysis, a clonal expansion index for each public chain was calculated from normalized within-repertoire ranks of inferred template counts. In a later analysis, generation probabilities were computed using a VDJ recombination model fitted to out-of-frame rearrangements, and the results were checked against IGoR. Hypergeometric tests were used in a later analysis to score TCR-TCR, TCR-HLA and TCR-CMV co-occurrence, with a repertoire-size bias correction applied to the TCR pairs. In a later analysis, false discovery rates were estimated by permuting HLA or CMV assignments 20 times. In a later analysis, co-occurring TCRs were grouped with DBSCAN, and TCRdist sequence similarity was added when clustering was performed within HLA-allele-positive subsets. Co-occurrence clustering excluded repertoires with fewer than 30,000 or more than 120,000 public chains, plus five with anomalous nucleotide sharing. TCRdb holds this immuneACCESS table with in-frame rearrangements only. Some clones are missing; in checked studies, unresolved V genes explain under half, and the rest has no known cause. V and J calls and clone size come straight from that table; D and trimming were deduced from the DNA. The table for this sample lists about 92,000 clones; roughly 80% of them were counted only once. The top ten constitute under 7.5% of the sample.

This sequence uses TRBV7-7 and TRBJ1-1; TRBD1 agrees with 8 junctional bases. This clonotype was obtained from a man aged 45-65 years in good health and CMV-seropositive. Sample: PBMCs. This receptor carries the CDR3 CASSLGDRYSDTEAFF. The nucleotides are TGTGCTAGCAGCTTAGGGGACAGGTATAGCGACACTGAAGCTTTCTTT.